The T cell receptor beta chain described here comes from a study of shared clonotypes between healthy human individuals. Study as a whole: The people who gave samples were two women and a few men aged 18 to 49. CD4 naive and CD4 memory each took three plates per donor, while CD8 naive took two and CD8 memory one. Points from the study as a whole: The study drew on few donors, limiting represented genetic and exposure-history diversity.

At a deep level, the assay was run. Assay used: immunoSEQ multiplex PCR; TCRdb lists only in-frame clones, some missing. The sample has about 600,000 clones; around 97% are singletons. This clone was counted only a few times. Its cognate antigen is unknown. The CDR3 has 13 amino acids. V dropped 1 base and J dropped 3 bases, with 8 bases sitting between them. The germline V gene has CDR1 SGHKS and CDR2 YYEKEE (reference sequence). The source of this sequence is a young woman in good health. The sequencing sample was made of naive CD4+ T cells sorted from blood. Subset indicated: CD45RA+ positively selected. V is TRBV5-5 and J is TRBJ2-7; D remains ambiguous. CDR3 in DNA: TGTGCCAGCAGCTTGCAGTTTGACTACGAGCAGTACTTC. It yields the protein CASSLQFDYEQYF.